This TCR beta chain appears in the sequencing data of a study of OX40 agonist ivuxolimab in advanced cancers. Across the study: Two cutaneous melanoma patients and one hepatocellular carcinoma patient, three in all, had partial responses.

Using immunoSEQ multiplex PCR, the repertoire was profiled, and TCRdb retains in-frame clones only, with some absent. This table holds tens of thousands of clones, roughly nine tenths found once. CDR1 is SGHVS and CDR2 is FQNEAQ in the germline V gene. V was pared by 6 bases and J by 7 bases, with 18 bases between. The CDR3 runs 15 residues. The rearrangement links TRBV7-8 to TRBJ1-4; maybe TRBD1 (5 bases). This clonotype was sampled from an adult with an advanced solid tumor such as melanoma, head and neck, liver or kidney cancer. The source material was CD4+ or CD8+ T cells sorted from blood, sampled in a trial of the OX40 agonist ivuxolimab. The CDR3 reads CASRSDTFRGEKLFF. Written as DNA, the CDR3 is TGTGCCAGCAGATCGGACACATTCCGAGGTGAAAAACTGTTTTTT.